The clone carrying this T cell receptor beta chain was observed many times. Its antigen remains unidentified. The data belong to a study of T-cell reconstitution after alpha-beta-depleted transplantation in children. Broader study findings: Alpha-beta T cells about two months after transplant reportedly derived from several hundred expanded graft clones. Newly produced T cells mostly accounted for T-cell counts and diversity one year post-transplant.

This sample's TCRbeta library carried unique molecular identifier barcodes. TCRdb called the PCR reads again in MiXCR, with one record for every CDR3 protein. The sample yields hundreds of thousands of distinct CDR3 sequences, roughly a tenth seen once. CDR1 is SGHVS, CDR2 FQNEAQ, per germline. The CDR3 is made up of 15 amino acids. Trimming took off 4 bases at V and 1 base at J, with 13 bases between the two ends. Source: PBMCs, taken before TCRalphabeta/CD19-depleted stem cell transplant. The TCR comes from a child less than two years old with acute myeloid leukemia, due to receive a stem cell transplant. The chain links TRBV7-8 to TRBJ1-1; D is perhaps TRBD1 (5 bases). The DNA of the CDR3 is TGTGCCAGCAGCTATGGTCGGGGGGGGAACACTGAAGCTTTCTTT. Residues: CASSYGRGGNTEAFF.